The 27 T cell receptor beta chains given below trace back to one sample, sequenced in a study of T cell responses to AZD1222 COVID-19 vaccine. TCRdb's copy holds only in-frame clones and misses some; the assay was immunoSEQ multiplex PCR. This sample has just under 75,000 clones, with around three quarters found just once. The starting material was peripheral blood, obtained 28 days after the second AZD1222 dose. These receptors originate from an adult who received the AZD1222 COVID-19 vaccine.

This sequence joins TRBV19 and TRBJ1-2; D remains unclear. The V gene's germline CDR1 is LNHDA and CDR2 SQIVND (reference sequence). V lost 0 bases to trimming and J lost 2 bases, with 13 bases between them. The CDR3 sequence is 16 residues long. The CDR3 bases are TGTGCCAGTAGTATAGATGGCGCCCAGACGAACTATGGCTACACCTTC. Translating gives CASSIDGAQTNYGYTF.

The chain combines TRBV6-2 or TRBV6-3 with TRBJ2-4, with D possibly matching TRBD2 (5 bases). V lost 0 bases and J 7 bases, leaving 10 bases between the germline ends. CDR1 is MNHEY and CDR2 is SVGEGT in the germline V gene. The CDR3 has 14 residues. CDR3 nucleotide sequence: TGTGCCAGCAGTTACTCGTCTAGAGGGAACATTCAGTACTTC. Its translation is CASSYSSRGNIQYF.

This sequence joins TRBV19 and TRBJ1-1; D is unresolved. Trimming pared 7 bases from V and 0 bases from J, leaving 12 bases between. Germline V gene lookup returns CDR1 LNHDA and CDR2 SQIVND (reference sequence). CDR3 length: 14 amino acids. This CDR3 is CASTISGVNTEAFF. As DNA, the CDR3 is TGTGCCAGTACCATCTCCGGGGTGAACACTGAAGCTTTCTTT.

The V call is TRBV10-3, the J call TRBJ1-1; D gene uncertain. The CDR3 length is 17 residues. V gave up 0 bases and J gave up 3 bases, with 17 bases separating them. CDR1 and CDR2 (germline): ENHRY, SYGVKD. The CDR3 region is CAISESLKGSGYTEAFF. The CDR3 DNA reads as TGTGCCATCAGTGAGTCTCTGAAGGGTAGTGGGTACACTGAAGCTTTCTTT.

The rearrangement links TRBV28 to TRBJ2-7; 7 bases agree with TRBD2. The germline gives CDR1 MDHEN, CDR2 SYDVKM. CDR3 length: 16 residues. V trimming: 5 bases; J trimming: 0 bases; junction bases outside the gene matches: 10. The DNA for the CDR3 is TGTGCCAGCAGTACCGACGTAGCGGGCCTCTCCTACGAGCAGTACTTC. Translating gives CASSTDVAGLSYEQYF.

The J gene is TRBJ2-5, the V gene TRBV10-3; 7 bases fit TRBD2. Looked up from germline, CDR1 is ENHRY and CDR2 is SYGVKD. The CDR3 spans 14 residues. Losses at the gene ends were 3 bases for V and 3 bases for J; bases not matched to a gene: 4. In DNA, the CDR3 is TGTGCCATCAGTGAACGGGGGGTCGAAGAGACCCAGTACTTC. Amino acid sequence: CAISERGVEETQYF.

This clone was recorded a few times. V usage is TRBV7-9 and J usage is TRBJ2-7; a weak D match, TRBD2 (6 bases). Trimming took off 5 bases at V and 3 bases at J, with 8 bases between the two ends. Germline V gives CDR1 SEHNR, CDR2 FQNEAQ (reference sequence). The CDR3 extends over 12 amino acids. CDR3 in DNA: TGTGCCAGCAGCGACGGGAGCTACGAGCAGTACTTC. The encoded protein is CASSDGSYEQYF.

The genes are TRBV18 and TRBJ2-3; no firm D call. V lost 0 bases and J lost 5, with 9 bases in between. Germline CDR1 is KGHSH and CDR2 is LQKENI. The CDR3 spans 14 residues. The CDR3 sequence: CASSPPNLVDTQYF. DNA for the CDR3: TGTGCCAGCTCACCACCAAATCTGGTAGATACGCAGTATTTT.

In DNA form, the CDR3 reads TGTGCCAGCAGCCAAGGACAGAATTCACCCCTCCACTTT. It translates to CASSQGQNSPLHF. The chain employs TRBV3-1 (or the pseudogene TRBV3-2) and TRBJ1-6, with TRBD1 as a possible D gene (5 bases). The V gene lost 1 base and the J gene lost 7 bases, with 5 bases spanning the gap. Germline CDR1 and CDR2: LGHDT and YNNKEL (reference sequence). The CDR3 loop spans 13 amino acids.

The chain links TRBV15 to TRBJ2-2; no definite D call. This CDR3 is built from 13 residues. Trimming shortened V by 5 bases and J by 5 bases, and 9 bases separated the two germline ends. Germline V CDR1 and CDR2: LNHNV, YYDKDF (reference sequence). CDR3: CATSPTWTGELFF. The CDR3 region has the DNA TGTGCCACCAGCCCCACCTGGACCGGGGAGCTGTTTTTT.

The rearrangement uses TRBV14 and TRBJ1-2; D is unclear. The V gene lost 0 bases and the J gene lost 4 bases, with 9 bases spanning the gap. The CDR3 runs 14 residues. Looked up from germline, CDR1 is SGHDN and CDR2 is FVKESK. The CDR3 reads CASSQESSVYGYTF. Written as DNA, the CDR3 is TGTGCCAGCAGCCAAGAATCGTCAGTCTATGGCTACACCTTC.

This chain connects TRBV10-3 to TRBJ2-5; 10 nucleotides align to TRBD2. Trimming at V came to 5 bases and at J to 3 bases, leaving 0 bases not matched to a gene. This CDR3 has 13 amino acids. Germline V CDR1 and CDR2: ENHRY, SYGVKD. CDR3 protein: CAISTSGKETQYF. The CDR3 DNA follows: TGTGCCATCAGTACTAGCGGGAAAGAGACCCAGTACTTC.

The V call is TRBV10-2, the J call TRBJ2-7; the match to TRBD2 covers 9 bases. This CDR3 region has 15 residues. The germline V gene encodes CDR1 WSHSY and CDR2 SAAADI. V was clipped by 6 bases and J by 4 bases; unmatched bases: 10. The CDR3 loop reads CASRGQSSGAYEQYF. CDR3 DNA: TGCGCCAGCAGAGGACAGTCTAGCGGGGCATACGAGCAGTACTTC.

In its sample, this clone was seen a few times. The chain combines TRBV28 with TRBJ1-2, with 7 nucleotides matching TRBD1. CDR1 and CDR2 (germline): MDHEN, SYDVKM. V shed 5 bases and J 4 bases; nucleotides not matched to a gene: 13. The CDR3 consists of 16 residues. CDR3 sequence reads: CASSPTLTGVLYGYTF. The CDR3 bases are TGTGCCAGCAGTCCGACCTTAACAGGGGTCCTCTATGGCTACACCTTC.

This clone was observed a few times. V gene TRBV5-1 combines with J gene TRBJ1-6, with no clear D. Trimming pared 6 bases from V and 10 bases from J, leaving 14 bases between. Looked up from germline, CDR1 is SGHRS and CDR2 is YFSETQ. The CDR3 sequence is 13 residues long. As DNA, the CDR3 is TGCGCCAGCACTGCCCTGGGAGGGTCACCCCTCCACTTT. This encodes CASTALGGSPLHF.

The gene calls are TRBV7-8 and TRBJ2-4, with D unresolved. Trimming pared 5 bases from V and 0 bases from J, leaving 14 bases between. This CDR3 is built from 16 residues. The germline CDR1 and CDR2 sequences are SGHVS and FQNEAQ. CDR3 sequence reads: CASSPTIGLAKNIQYF. The CDR3 nucleotides are TGTGCCAGCAGCCCAACCATCGGCTTAGCCAAAAACATTCAGTACTTC.

In regard to this clone: At one end, the junction sequence differs from germline, possibly due to a read error. The chain is built from TRBV5-6 and TRBJ1-2; D is unclear. Germline V CDR1 and CDR2: SGHDT, YYEEEE. The CDR3 contains 12 residues. The CDR3 loop is CASSPGDYGHTF. The DNA of the CDR3 is TGTGCCAGCAGCCCGGGCGACTATGGCCACACCTTC.

The chain has TRBV18 and TRBJ1-1; the match to TRBD1 covers 9 bases. The germline CDR1 and CDR2 sequences are KGHSH and LQKENI. Losses at the gene ends were 3 bases for V and 4 bases for J; bases not matched to a gene: 12. The CDR3 is 17 amino acids. The CDR3 spells CASSPLASGQGGTEAFF. CDR3 in DNA: TGTGCCAGCTCACCCCTGGCGTCGGGACAGGGTGGCACTGAAGCTTTCTTT.

The V gene is TRBV3-1 (or the pseudogene TRBV3-2), the J gene TRBJ1-5; D gene ambiguous. Germline V gene data show CDR1 as LGHDT and CDR2 as YNNKEL (reference sequence). The CDR3 is made up of 13 amino acids. Trimming removed 3 bases at V and 6 bases at J, with 9 bases between. CDR3 sequence: CASSQEERQPQHF. CDR3 sequence (DNA): TGTGCCAGCAGCCAGGAGGAACGTCAGCCCCAGCATTTT.

This clone was seen just once. The gene calls are TRBV19 and TRBJ2-4, with D tentatively TRBD1 (6 bases). CDR1 LNHDA and CDR2 SQIVND come from the germline V gene (reference sequence). The CDR3 is 17 amino acids. Between the trimmed V and J ends, which lost 6 bases and 0 bases, there was a span of 18 bases. The CDR3 nucleotides read TGTGCCAGTAGCCGACGACAGGCCATTATAGCCAAAAACATTCAGTACTTC. It specifies CASSRRQAIIAKNIQYF.

The chain combines TRBV10-1 with TRBJ1-6; the match to TRBD1 covers 8 bases. Germline V gene data show CDR1 as WNHNN and CDR2 as SYGVQD (reference sequence). Germline trimming cut 0 bases from V and 5 bases from J; bases unmatched to any gene: 12. This CDR3 contains 19 residues. This CDR3 reads CASSESKGQGASNNSPLHF. As DNA, the CDR3 is TGCGCCAGCAGTGAGTCCAAAGGGCAGGGGGCTTCGAATAATTCACCCCTCCACTTT.

The chain recombines TRBV10-3 with TRBJ1-6, with D possibly being TRBD1 (6 bases). In germline, CDR1 is ENHRY, CDR2 SYGVKD. V was shortened by 5 bases and J by 3 bases, with 14 bases between the two germline ends. CDR3 size: 16 residues. The CDR3 spells CAISTGQRHYNSPLHF. The CDR3, as DNA: TGTGCCATCAGTACTGGACAGCGTCACTATAATTCACCCCTCCACTTT.

CDR3 DNA sequence: TGTGCCAGCAGTGGCAGGGGGTTCTATAGCAATCAGCCCCAGCATTTT. Its protein is CASSGRGFYSNQPQHF. J is TRBJ1-5 and V is TRBV28, with 7 bases matching TRBD1. This CDR3 has 16 residues. Germline-derived CDR1 and CDR2 are MDHEN and SYDVKM. V shed 5 bases, J shed 0 bases, and the junction held 7 bases outside the gene matches.

This chain links TRBV5-4 with TRBJ2-1; 13 nucleotides line up with TRBD2. CDR1 and CDR2 from the germline V gene are SGHNT and YYREEE (reference sequence). V was pared by 5 bases and J by 9 bases, with 5 bases of the junction left unmatched. The CDR3 extends over 14 amino acids. CDR3 sequence reads: CASSGTSGVIEQFF. CDR3 nucleotides: TGTGCCAGCAGTGGGACTAGCGGGGTGATTGAGCAGTTCTTC.

This clone was detected a few times. V gene TRBV29-1 combines with J gene TRBJ1-2; D is undetermined. The CDR3 contains 15 residues. Germline V lookup: CDR1 SQVTM, CDR2 ANQGSEA. V was pared by 4 bases and J by 0 bases, with 15 bases between. DNA for the CDR3: TGCAGCGTTGGACCCACTCCAGGAGCTAACTATGGCTACACCTTC. This translates into CSVGPTPGANYGYTF.

This clone was seen a handful of times. V and J are TRBV3-1 (or the pseudogene TRBV3-2) and TRBJ1-1; D ambiguous. This CDR3 contains 12 residues. CDR1 LGHDT and CDR2 YNNKEL come from the germline V gene (reference sequence). V was pared by 4 bases and J by 4 bases, with 7 bases between. The DNA of the CDR3 is TGTGCCAGCAGCCCCATTGGCACTGAAGCTTTCTTT. This codes for CASSPIGTEAFF.

This clone was counted once. The CDR3 DNA follows: TGTGCCATCAGTGAGCTGGGGTCGGCCTATGGCTACACCTTC. It translates to CAISELGSAYGYTF. This chain connects TRBV10-3 to TRBJ1-2, with unresolved D. The V and J ends lost 2 bases and 4 bases respectively, with 11 bases between them. The CDR3 covers 14 residues. Germline V gene lookup returns CDR1 ENHRY and CDR2 SYGVKD.